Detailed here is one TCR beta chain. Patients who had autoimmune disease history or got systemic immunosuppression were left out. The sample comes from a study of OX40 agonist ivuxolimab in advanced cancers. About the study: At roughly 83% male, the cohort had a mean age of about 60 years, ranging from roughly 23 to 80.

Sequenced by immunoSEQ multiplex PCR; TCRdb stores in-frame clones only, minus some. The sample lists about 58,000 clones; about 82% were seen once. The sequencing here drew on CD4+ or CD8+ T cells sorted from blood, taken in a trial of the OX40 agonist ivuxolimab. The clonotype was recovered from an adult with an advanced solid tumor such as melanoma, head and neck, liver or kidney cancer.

The CDR3: CASSTPGTRTGELFF. The CDR3 DNA reads as TGTGCCAGCAGCACTCCCGGGACACGGACCGGGGAGCTGTTTTTT. The rearrangement links TRBV7-3 to TRBJ2-2, with D possibly being TRBD1 (6 bases). The germline CDR1 and CDR2 sequences are SGHTA and FQGTGA. V dropped 5 bases and J dropped 5 bases, with 15 bases sitting between them. This CDR3 has 15 residues.